These 13 T cell receptor beta chains were sequenced from one sample in a study of T cell repertoires in ileal Crohn's disease. The repertoire was sequenced with immunoSEQ multiplex PCR; TCRdb's copy has only in-frame clones and lacks some. The repertoire has some 11,000 clones, over 75% of them found once; the top ten carry more than 9%. Time point defined: inflamed ileum from the surgical specimen. Input material: ileal tissue. The source of these receptors is an adult with Crohn's disease.

V usage is TRBV7-2 and J usage is TRBJ2-5, with 11 positions matching TRBD2. Germline assignment: CDR1 SGHTA and CDR2 FQGNSA. This CDR3 is 16 amino acids long. Trimming cost V 5 bases and J 4 bases; bases outside gene matches: 9. For the CDR3, the DNA is TGTGCCAGCAGCCCCAGGGGGACTAGCGGAGGAGAGACCCAGTACTTC. Its translation is CASSPRGTSGGETQYF.

The CDR3: CAWSTASGNTIYF. The CDR3 DNA reads TGTGCCTGGAGCACGGCTTCTGGAAACACCATATATTTT. The chain carries TRBV30 and TRBJ1-3, with D unresolved. This CDR3 spans 13 amino acids. Trimming removed 3 bases at V and 1 base at J, with 7 bases between. Per the germline V gene, CDR1 is GTSNPN and CDR2 is SVGIG (reference sequence).

The chain carries TRBV5-1 and TRBJ1-2, with D maybe TRBD1 (5 bases). The germline gives CDR1 SGHRS, CDR2 YFSETQ. CDR3 length: 15 amino acids. The V gene lost 1 base and the J gene lost 3 bases, with 13 bases spanning the gap. CDR3 nucleotide sequence: TGCGCCAGCAGCTTGAGGGTAGGGGCTGACTATGGCTACACCTTC. It codes for CASSLRVGADYGYTF.

The chain carries TRBV5-6 and TRBJ2-3, with D unresolved. From germline, CDR1 is SGHDT and CDR2 YYEEEE. The V end was cut by 4 bases, the J end by 3 bases, with 6 bases between. CDR3 length equals 12 residues. The CDR3 is CASSLVTDTQYF. The CDR3 DNA follows: TGTGCCAGCAGCCTAGTGACAGATACGCAGTATTTT. Together with reference TRBV5-6 and TRBJ2-3, the CDR3 gives the full variable domain: DAGVTQSPTHLIKTRGQQVTLRCSPKSGHDTVSWYQQALGQGPQFIFQYYEEEERQRGNFPDRFSGHQFPNYSSELNVNALLLGDSALYLCASSLVTDTQYFGPGTRLTVL.

The chain couples TRBV2 to TRBJ1-1, with D maybe TRBD1 (6 bases). CDR3 size: 14 residues. The V gene lost 9 bases and the J gene lost 0 bases, with 14 bases spanning the gap. Germline-derived CDR1 and CDR2 are SNHLY and FYNNEI. This CDR3 is CASNLRGMNTEAFF. The CDR3 DNA reads TGTGCCAGTAATCTAAGGGGGATGAACACTGAAGCTTTCTTT.

This chain links TRBV25-1 with TRBJ2-1, with D perhaps matching TRBD1 or TRBD2 (5 bases each). The CDR3 has 16 residues. CDR1 and CDR2 (germline): MGHDK, SYGVNS. V was trimmed by 7 bases and J by 6 bases, leaving 22 bases between them. The CDR3 protein is CASISSRGAISNEQFF. CDR3 nucleotide sequence: TGTGCCAGCATCTCATCGAGAGGGGCCATCTCCAATGAGCAGTTCTTC.

V is TRBV27 and J is TRBJ1-1; D is possibly TRBD1 (5 bases). This CDR3 region has 13 residues. The germline CDR1 and CDR2 sequences are MNHEY and SMNVEV (reference sequence). The germline V and J ends were trimmed by 2 bases and 5 bases, with 9 bases remaining between them. CDR3 DNA sequence: TGTGCCAGCAGTTTAGGAGGGGAAACTGAAGCTTTCTTT. Protein product: CASSLGGETEAFF.

This clone was counted a single time. The chain links TRBV5-4 to TRBJ2-3; 8 bases line up with TRBD1. The V gene's germline CDR1 is SGHNT and CDR2 YYREEE (reference sequence). This CDR3 contains 17 residues. The ends lost 4 bases at V and 3 bases at J; junction bases unmatched: 13. CDR3 amino acids: CASSPGGRGQSTDTQYF. As DNA, the CDR3 is TGTGCCAGCAGCCCTGGGGGCAGGGGGCAGAGTACAGATACGCAGTATTTT.

This chain links TRBV6-1 with TRBJ1-5; D ambiguous. Trimming stripped 5 bases from V and 4 bases from J, with 15 bases between. CDR1 MNHNS and CDR2 SASEGT come from the germline V gene. This CDR3 is 15 amino acids long. The CDR3 bases are TGTGCCAGCAGTATAACGGGTATGGGAAATCAGCCCCAGCATTTT. Translating it yields CASSITGMGNQPQHF.

The chain combines TRBV30 with TRBJ2-7; no clear D. Trimming took off 0 bases at V and 3 bases at J, with 9 bases between the two ends. This CDR3 is 13 amino acids long. Germline loops: CDR1 GTSNPN, CDR2 SVGIG (reference sequence). This CDR3 reads CAWSVQTVYEQYF. CDR3 nucleotide sequence: TGTGCCTGGAGTGTACAAACAGTCTACGAGCAGTACTTC.

The rearrangement uses TRBV9 and TRBJ1-4; D remains unclear. Between the trimmed V and J ends, which lost 2 bases and 1 base, there was a span of 6 bases. Germline V gene sequence: CDR1 SGDLS, CDR2 YYNGEE. This CDR3 is 14 amino acids long. The CDR3, as DNA: TGTGCCAGCAGCGTCAGTATAACTAATGAAAAACTGTTTTTT. Translation gives CASSVSITNEKLFF.

The CDR3 here is CASSLGTGNDEAFF. The CDR3 DNA reads as TGTGCCAGCAGTCTAGGGACAGGGAACGATGAAGCTTTCTTT. This chain uses TRBV6-1 with TRBJ1-1; 9 nucleotides align to TRBD1. The CDR3 length is 14 residues. CDR1 and CDR2 (germline): MNHNS, SASEGT. Unmatched junction bases numbered 8, after V lost 5 bases and J lost 7 bases.

This chain joins TRBV9 and TRBJ1-3, with TRBD1 as a possible D gene (5 bases). The V gene lost 5 bases and the J gene lost 0 bases, with 18 bases spanning the gap. The germline CDR1 and CDR2 sequences are SGDLS and YYNGEE. The CDR3 has 17 residues. CDR3 bases: TGTGCCAGCAGTTCCCACCGGGGCCAGGGCTCTGGAAACACCATATATTTT. Translated: CASSSHRGQGSGNTIYF.